This passage covers 26 T cell receptor beta chains from one sample sequenced in a study of beta chain features in type 1 diabetes. Every bit of the isolated RNA underwent reverse transcription, so sequencing read expressed TCRB transcripts. Profiled with immunoSEQ multiplex PCR; TCRdb holds only in-frame clones, not every one. Here the sample spans hundreds of thousands of clones, around 68% being singletons. The sequencing input was naive CD4+ T cells from blood. The receptor source for this set is a man under 40 in good health.

Here the CDR3 reads CASSPGLAGAKNIQYF. The CDR3 coding sequence is TGTGCCAGCTCACCAGGTCTAGCGGGAGCCAAAAACATTCAGTACTTC. The V and J genes are TRBV18 and TRBJ2-4, with 8 bases matching TRBD2. The V and J ends lost 2 bases and 0 bases, in that order; junction bases with no gene match: 3. The CDR3 has 16 amino acids. CDR1 KGHSH and CDR2 LQKENI come from the germline V gene.

J is TRBJ1-1 and V is TRBV30; D uncertain. Per the germline V gene, CDR1 is GTSNPN and CDR2 is SVGIG (reference sequence). V dropped 5 bases and J dropped 1 base, with 14 bases sitting between them. CDR3 size: 14 residues. In DNA form, the CDR3 reads TGTGCCTGGGCCCGGGTTGGTCCGAACACTGAAGCTTTCTTT. As protein: CAWARVGPNTEAFF.

This chain connects TRBV10-3 to TRBJ2-1; D is perhaps TRBD2 (6 bases). Looked up from germline, CDR1 is ENHRY and CDR2 is SYGVKD. This CDR3 has 11 residues. V lost 7 bases to trimming and J lost 8 bases, with 9 bases between them. CDR3 protein: CAITGGDEQFF. CDR3 bases: TGTGCCATCACCGGAGGGGATGAGCAGTTCTTC.

The chain employs TRBV7-2 and TRBJ2-1; D is undetermined. The germline V gene encodes CDR1 SGHTA and CDR2 FQGNSA. Between the trimmed V and J ends, which lost 6 bases and 0 bases, there was a span of 9 bases. The CDR3 consists of 14 residues. CDR3 nucleotides: TGTGCCAGCAGTGCAGAGAGCTCCTACAATGAGCAGTTCTTC. Amino acids: CASSAESSYNEQFF. The entire variable domain, with the rest obtained from reference TRBV7-2 and TRBJ2-1, is as follows: GAGVSQSPSNKVTEKGKDVELRCDPISGHTALYWYRQSLGQGLEFLIYFQGNSAPDKSGLPSDRFSAERTGGSVSTLTIQRTQQEDSAVYLCASSAESSYNEQFFGPGTRLTVL.

The CDR3 loop is CASSPLERDQYF. CDR3 DNA sequence: TGTGCCAGCAGCCCCCTCGAGAGGGACCAGTACTTC. The chain joins TRBV7-2 to TRBJ2-5, with a possible D match to TRBD2 (5 bases). Looked up from germline, CDR1 is SGHTA and CDR2 is FQGNSA. This CDR3 region has 12 residues. The ends were cut back, 5 bases at V and 10 bases at J, with 14 bases in the middle.

The rearrangement joins TRBV6-5 to TRBJ2-7; the match to TRBD2 covers 10 bases. This CDR3 is built from 14 residues. Germline values: CDR1 MNHEY, CDR2 SVGAGI. J gave up 5 bases and V 2 bases, and 3 bases lay outside the gene matches. The DNA of the CDR3 is TGTGCCAGCAGTTACCCAGGACTAGCGGACGAGCAGTACTTC. It is translated as CASSYPGLADEQYF.

This clone showed up just a few times. This chain links TRBV6-5 with TRBJ2-5, with D perhaps TRBD2 (6 bases). The CDR3 has 12 residues. The V gene's germline CDR1 is MNHEY and CDR2 SVGAGI. V was cut by 6 bases and J by 7 bases, with 12 bases left in between. The CDR3 coding sequence is TGTGCCAGCAGAAGACTGGGAGGGACCCAGTACTTC. Translating it yields CASRRLGGTQYF.

The chain carries TRBV5-1 and TRBJ2-7, with 9 bases aligning to TRBD1. V was clipped by 3 bases and J by 6 bases; unmatched bases: 1. This CDR3 has 12 amino acids. The V gene's germline CDR1 is SGHRS and CDR2 YFSETQ. CDR3 DNA: TGCGCCAGCAGCTCGGACAGGGGCGAGCAGTACTTC. This sequence encodes CASSSDRGEQYF.

The genes are TRBV29-1 and TRBJ1-1; D is possibly TRBD1 (6 bases). This CDR3 contains 12 residues. V was clipped by 4 bases and J by 5 bases, with 11 bases between them. Looked up from germline, CDR1 is SQVTM and CDR2 is ANQGSEA. The CDR3 coding sequence is TGCAGCGTTGCACAGGGTATGACTGAAGCTTTCTTT. It is translated as CSVAQGMTEAFF.

The gene calls are TRBV15 and TRBJ2-5; D unclear. The CDR3 covers 15 residues. V gave up 0 bases and J gave up 4 bases, with 12 bases separating them. Germline CDR1 is LNHNV and CDR2 is YYDKDF (reference sequence). The CDR3 DNA sequence: TGTGCCACCAGCAGAGATAATTGGTCGGGAGAGACCCAGTACTTC. It is translated as CATSRDNWSGETQYF.

The V gene is TRBV4-1, the J gene TRBJ1-1; no definite D call. Trimming took off 3 bases at V and 5 bases at J, with 25 bases between the two ends. The CDR3 is 18 amino acids. The germline CDR1 and CDR2 sequences are MGHRA and YSYEKL. The CDR3: CASSHGRPRPRALTEAFF. In DNA, the CDR3 is TGCGCCAGCAGCCACGGTCGTCCTAGACCCCGGGCGTTAACTGAAGCTTTCTTT.

J is TRBJ2-5 and V is TRBV5-1, with a weak D call TRBD2 (5 bases). CDR1 is SGHRS and CDR2 is YFSETQ in the germline V gene. Deletions cut 0 bases from V and 3 bases from J, with 12 bases between. This CDR3 contains 15 residues. CDR3 sequence reads: CASSLGVFGEETQYF. CDR3 in DNA: TGCGCCAGCAGCTTGGGAGTATTCGGGGAAGAGACCCAGTACTTC.

The chain has TRBV4-3 and TRBJ2-6; D is uncertain. With 0 bases removed from V and 1 base from J, the gap between germline ends came to 7 bases. Looked up from germline, CDR1 is LGHNA and CDR2 is YSLEER. The CDR3 runs to 16 residues. CDR3 bases: TGCGCCAGCAGCCAAGATTGGGAATCTGGGGCCAACGTCCTGACTTTC. Residues: CASSQDWESGANVLTF.

V gene TRBV15 combines with J gene TRBJ2-2; no definite D call. The CDR3 loop spans 14 amino acids. Germline V gene data show CDR1 as LNHNV and CDR2 as YYDKDF (reference sequence). Trimming took off 3 bases at V and 2 bases at J, with 7 bases between the two ends. The CDR3 sequence is CATSRDGNTGELFF. DNA for the CDR3: TGTGCCACCAGCAGGGACGGTAACACCGGGGAGCTGTTTTTT.

The genes are TRBV11-2 and TRBJ2-1; 8 bases align to TRBD1. This CDR3 spans 14 amino acids. V dropped 4 bases and J dropped 6; count of bases not matched to a gene: 5. CDR1 SGHAT and CDR2 FQNNGV come from the germline V gene. This CDR3 is CASSYGTGTNEQFF. The CDR3 DNA reads as TGTGCCAGCAGCTACGGGACAGGTACCAATGAGCAGTTCTTC.

The chain employs TRBV30 and TRBJ2-1, with 10 bases matching TRBD2. The CDR3 length is 14 residues. Germline V gene data show CDR1 as GTSNPN and CDR2 as SVGIG (reference sequence). With 5 bases clipped from V and 4 bases from J, the junction kept 5 bases outside the gene matches. CDR3 nucleotides: TGTGCCTGGGCTAGCGGGAGAGTTTACAATGAGCAGTTCTTC. It yields the protein CAWASGRVYNEQFF.

The V gene is TRBV30, the J gene TRBJ2-7, with TRBD2 as a possible D gene (5 bases). The CDR3 extends over 14 amino acids. V shed 0 bases and J shed 7 bases, with 16 bases lying between them. CDR1 is GTSNPN, CDR2 SVGIG, per germline (reference sequence). The CDR3 protein is CAWSVLDPPAEQYF. The CDR3 DNA reads as TGTGCCTGGAGTGTACTAGACCCCCCGGCGGAGCAGTACTTC.

Only a few counts were recorded for this clone. This chain joins TRBV7-9 and TRBJ2-7; tentatively, D is TRBD2 (5 bases). Germline lookup yields CDR1 SEHNR and CDR2 FQNEAQ (reference sequence). Trimming left V 6 bases short and J 6 bases short, with 18 bases between. The CDR3 spans 14 residues. CDR3: CASRTGITTAEQYF. The CDR3 coding sequence is TGTGCCAGCAGGACGGGAATTACCACCGCCGAGCAGTACTTC.

The chain has TRBV29-1 and TRBJ1-3; the D is unclear. Trimming removed 7 bases from V and 0 bases from J, with 10 bases in between. Per germline, CDR1 SQVTM and CDR2 ANQGSEA. There are 13 residues in the CDR3. CDR3 DNA: TGCAGCGCTAGGGCTTACTCTGGAAACACCATATATTTT. This encodes CSARAYSGNTIYF.

This clone was seen a few times. This sequence joins TRBV29-1 and TRBJ1-1; D might be TRBD1 (5 bases). The length of the CDR3 is 10 residues. V was cut by 7 bases and J by 4 bases, with 7 bases left in between. Germline CDR1 reads SQVTM; CDR2 reads ANQGSEA. CDR3 residues: CSDGGTEAFF. The CDR3, as DNA: TGCAGCGATGGGGGCACTGAAGCTTTCTTT.

This rearrangement joins TRBV7-2 to TRBJ2-7; TRBD2 aligns across 8 bases. V lost 2 bases and J lost 4; bases outside the gene matches: 7. Germline CDR1 and CDR2: SGHTA and FQGNSA. The CDR3 totals 15 residues. CDR3 in DNA: TGTGCCAGCAGCTTAAGTCCGGGAGGGAAGTACGAGCAGTACTTC. Encoded protein: CASSLSPGGKYEQYF.

The chain recombines TRBV2 with TRBJ2-1; perhaps TRBD1 as D (6 bases). Germline V CDR1 and CDR2: SNHLY, FYNNEI. The CDR3 covers 16 residues. V gave up 5 bases and J gave up 0 bases, with 14 bases separating them. The CDR3 protein is CASSSRQGSSYNEQFF. The CDR3 bases are TGTGCCAGCAGTTCTCGTCAGGGGTCCTCCTACAATGAGCAGTTCTTC.

The gene calls are TRBV15 and TRBJ1-2; D gene uncertain. Germline CDR1 is LNHNV and CDR2 is YYDKDF (reference sequence). The CDR3 runs 17 residues. V lost 0 bases and J lost 2, with 16 bases in between. The CDR3 DNA follows: TGTGCCACCAGCAGAGATAAGGGCCCAACCAGAAACTATGGCTACACCTTC. The encoded protein is CATSRDKGPTRNYGYTF.

Points on this clone: Mismatch with germline at one junction end may stem from a read error. This chain joins TRBV30 and TRBJ2-7; D is perhaps TRBD1 or TRBD2 (5 bases each). The V gene's germline CDR1 is GTSNPN and CDR2 SVGIG (reference sequence). This CDR3 comprises 11 residues. The DNA for the CDR3 is TGTGCCTGGAGTGTACGGGGCCCCCAGTCCTTC. Translated: CAWSVRGPQSF.

The chain recombines TRBV11-2 with TRBJ2-1; TRBD1 is a possible D gene (5 bases). The CDR3 totals 15 residues. V lost 1 base, J lost 0 bases, and 7 bases lay in between. Germline CDR1 SGHAT, CDR2 FQNNGV. The CDR3 is CASSLAGRSYNEQFF. In DNA form, the CDR3 reads TGTGCCAGCAGCTTAGCAGGGCGCTCCTACAATGAGCAGTTCTTC.

This clone came up a few times. The V and J genes are TRBV29-1 and TRBJ2-5; D is ambiguous. Trimming removed 5 bases from V and 4 bases from J, with 14 bases in between. Germline lookup yields CDR1 SQVTM and CDR2 ANQGSEA. The CDR3 covers 13 residues. The CDR3 DNA reads as TGCAGCGTTAGACAAAGGCGGCCAGAGACCCAGTACTTC. The encoded protein is CSVRQRRPETQYF.